This TCR beta chain was retrieved from a study of shared clonotypes between healthy human individuals. Background on the study: Each donor contributed plates that comprised three CD4 naive, three CD4 memory, two CD8 naive and one CD8 memory.

This clone was picked up one time. The same CDR3 arises from other DNA sequences in this sample as well. This CDR3 has 10 residues. The germline gives CDR1 DFQATT, CDR2 SNEGSKA (reference sequence). V gave up 6 bases and J gave up 3 bases, with 3 bases separating them. The repertoire was sequenced with immunoSEQ multiplex PCR; TCRdb's copy has only in-frame clones and lacks some. The profile shows more than 2 million clones, roughly 94% of them singletons. The origin of this receptor is a man between 18 and 35 years old in good health. The V and J genes are TRBV20-1 and TRBJ2-1; unclear D gene. The specimen sequenced was naive CD4+ T cells sorted from blood. The subset was: CD45RA+ positively selected. Written as DNA, the CDR3 is TGCAGTGCCCGCTACAATGAGCAGTTCTTC. Translating it yields CSARYNEQFF.